Listed below are T cell receptor beta chains from one sample, sequenced in a study of blood T cell repertoires in COVID-19. Method: immunoSEQ multiplex PCR; TCRdb's copy keeps in-frame clones and lacks some. Of approximately 190,000 clones in the sample, 85% to 90% were seen once. Sequencing input: peripheral blood. Every receptor here comes from a man in his forties with active or convalescent COVID-19. CDR3s include the opening cysteine and the closing phenylalanine or tryptophan. The order of the fields is D gene, V gene, J gene, clone size, CDR3 protein, CDR3 DNA. D genes are given only for firm matches. Expanded clones are given a class, and other clones once, few, many or no size at all.

TRBD1,TRBV18,TRBJ1-3,once,CASSPGGQMSGNTIYF,TGTGCCAGCTCACCGGGGGGACAGATGTCGGGAAACACCATATATTTT
NA,TRBV27,TRBJ1-2,NA,CASSFAGTPRANYGYTF,TGTGCCAGCAGTTTTGCCGGGACACCCAGGGCGAACTATGGCTACACCTTC
NA,TRBV7-2,TRBJ2-1,NA,CASSLQGNEQFF,TGTGCCAGCAGCTTACAGGGAAATGAGCAGTTCTTC
TRBD2,TRBV3-1/TRBV3-2,TRBJ2-2,NA,CASSQGLAGVGGELFF,TGTGCCAGCAGCCAAGGACTAGCGGGAGTCGGCGGGGAGCTGTTTTTT
NA,TRBV7-2,TRBJ1-3,NA,CASNPTNSPGNTIYF,TGTGCCAGCAACCCAACAAATTCTCCTGGAAACACCATATATTTT
TRBD2,TRBV7-2,TRBJ2-5,NA,CASSQTSGRWSIEETQYF,TGTGCCAGCAGCCAGACTAGCGGGAGATGGAGTATTGAGGAGACCCAGTACTTC
NA,TRBV4-1,TRBJ2-5,NA,CASNLAWGLETQYF,TGCGCCAGCAACCTTGCGTGGGGACTGGAGACCCAGTACTTC
TRBD2,TRBV19,TRBJ2-7,once,CASSPRAGGYREQYF,TGTGCCAGTAGTCCCAGAGCGGGAGGGTATCGCGAGCAGTACTTC
TRBD1,TRBV28,TRBJ1-4,NA,CASSLITGAEKLFF,TGTGCCAGCAGTTTAATTACAGGGGCTGAAAAACTGTTTTTT
NA,TRBV6-5,TRBJ2-3,NA,CASMSGADTQYF,TGTGCCAGCATGTCGGGAGCAGATACGCAGTATTTT
NA,TRBV27,TRBJ2-7,NA,CASSWQGFTHEQYF,TGTGCCAGCAGTTGGCAGGGGTTCACCCACGAGCAGTACTTC
TRBD1,TRBV5-1,TRBJ1-2,NA,CASSLATGGGYGYTF,TGCGCCAGCAGCTTGGCAACAGGGGGCGGCTATGGCTACACCTTC
NA,TRBV30,TRBJ1-1,NA,CAWRPGFRTEAFF,TGTGCCTGGAGACCAGGGTTCCGGACTGAAGCTTTCTTT
TRBD1,TRBV5-1,TRBJ2-5,NA,CASSLAPTGTQETQYF,TGCGCCAGCAGCTTGGCCCCGACAGGGACCCAAGAGACCCAGTACTTC
NA,TRBV9,TRBJ1-1,NA,CASSVSDTEGTEAFF,TGTGCCAGCAGCGTATCGGACACGGAAGGAACTGAAGCTTTCTTT
NA,TRBV27,TRBJ2-5,NA,CASSLSSTSETQYF,TGTGCCAGCAGTTTATCCTCCACATCAGAGACCCAGTACTTC
TRBD1,TRBV19,TRBJ1-5,NA,CASGTGGASLGPQHF,TGTGCCAGTGGGACAGGGGGCGCTTCCTTGGGGCCCCAGCATTTT
TRBD2,TRBV4-2,TRBJ2-1,NA,CASSQGPGLAGEYNEQFF,TGTGCCAGCAGCCAAGGGCCGGGACTAGCGGGCGAATACAATGAGCAGTTCTTC
NA,TRBV11-1,TRBJ1-5,NA,CASSRGGKNQPQHF,TGTGCCAGCAGCCGGGGGGGGAAGAATCAGCCCCAGCATTTT
NA,TRBV5-1,TRBJ1-1,NA,CASSLERQSTEAFF,TGCGCCAGCAGCTTGGAGAGACAGAGCACTGAAGCTTTCTTT
TRBD2,TRBV27,TRBJ2-1,NA,CASSLSEIASGRSGEQFF,TGTGCCAGCAGTTTATCGGAAATCGCTAGCGGGAGATCTGGTGAGCAGTTCTTC
TRBD1,TRBV20-1,TRBJ2-1,NA,CSATDRESYNEQFF,TGCAGTGCTACTGACAGGGAATCCTACAATGAGCAGTTCTTC
TRBD1,TRBV5-1,TRBJ2-5,NA,CASSLGTGDVGETQYF,TGCGCCAGCAGCTTGGGGACAGGGGATGTGGGAGAGACCCAGTACTTC
TRBD1,TRBV7-3,TRBJ1-6,NA,CASSPQGALNSPLHF,TGTGCCAGCAGCCCCCAGGGGGCCCTTAATTCACCCCTCCACTTT
TRBD1,TRBV15,TRBJ2-1,NA,CATSRDRVLWQFF,TGTGCCACCAGCCGCGACAGGGTTCTGTGGCAGTTCTTC
TRBD1,TRBV6-1,TRBJ1-5,NA,CASSGERTGYSNQPQHF,TGTGCCAGCAGTGGAGAAAGGACAGGTTATAGCAATCAGCCCCAGCATTTT
NA,TRBV28,TRBJ2-7,NA,CASTRGTYEQYF,TGTGCCAGCACCCGCGGAACCTACGAGCAGTACTTC
NA,TRBV30,TRBJ2-2,many,CAWSVRAGVVTGELFF,TGTGCCTGGAGTGTACGGGCAGGGGTCGTTACCGGGGAGCTGTTTTTT
NA,TRBV3-1/TRBV3-2,TRBJ2-5,NA,CASSPLSRQANQETQYF,TGTGCCAGCAGCCCATTAAGCCGACAGGCGAACCAAGAGACCCAGTACTTC
NA,TRBV6-5,TRBJ2-7,NA,CASSFNPDTGQYF,TGTGCCAGCAGTTTTAACCCGGACACGGGGCAGTACTTC
NA,TRBV15,TRBJ1-5,NA,CATSRDRGSQPQHF,TGTGCCACCAGCAGAGACCGGGGGAGTCAGCCCCAGCATTTT
TRBD1,TRBV28,TRBJ2-1,NA,CATRQGYGEQFF,TGTGCCACTAGACAGGGATATGGTGAGCAGTTCTTC
NA,TRBV7-2,TRBJ2-2,NA,CASSLEVTYGDTGELFF,TGTGCCAGCAGCTTAGAGGTGACGTACGGAGACACCGGGGAGCTGTTTTTT
NA,TRBV6-6,TRBJ1-2,NA,CASSYSRGSSNYGYTF,TGTGCCAGCAGTTACTCGAGAGGGAGCTCTAACTATGGCTACACCTTC
NA,TRBV6-5,TRBJ1-5,NA,CASGEQANQPQHF,TGTGCCAGCGGGGAACAGGCCAATCAGCCCCAGCATTTT
TRBD1,TRBV7-2,TRBJ1-6,NA,CASSLDPGGSPLHF,TGTGCCAGCAGCTTAGATCCAGGGGGATCACCCCTCCACTTT
NA,TRBV3-1/TRBV3-2,TRBJ1-4,NA,CASSQVRVEGEKLFF,TGTGCCAGCAGCCAAGTGAGGGTAGAAGGTGAAAAACTGTTTTTT
TRBD1,TRBV19,TRBJ2-6,NA,CASSVDRAGANVLTF,TGTGCCAGTAGTGTCGACAGGGCTGGGGCCAACGTCCTGACTTTC
NA,TRBV6-5,TRBJ2-6,NA,CASSYSTSSGANVLTF,TGTGCCAGCAGTTACTCGACAAGCTCTGGGGCCAACGTCCTGACTTTC
NA,TRBV12-3/TRBV12-4,TRBJ1-1,NA,CASSAYPGTEAFF,TGTGCCAGCAGTGCATACCCCGGCACTGAAGCTTTCTTT
NA,TRBV6-5,TRBJ2-5,NA,CASTNRETQYF,TGTGCCAGCACCAATCGGGAGACCCAGTACTTC
TRBD1,TRBV5-5,TRBJ1-3,NA,CASSYGTGAGNTIYF,TGTGCCAGCAGCTACGGGACAGGGGCTGGAAACACCATATATTTT
TRBD1,TRBV5-1,TRBJ2-7,NA,CASSLGQSYEQYF,TGCGCCAGCAGTTTGGGACAGTCCTACGAGCAGTACTTC
TRBD1,TRBV28,TRBJ1-5,NA,CASSKGQRNTYSNQPQHF,TGTGCCAGCAGCAAGGGACAGCGAAACACTTATAGCAATCAGCCCCAGCATTTT
NA,TRBV5-4,TRBJ2-7,few,CASSSNRAVHYEQYF,TGTGCCAGCAGCAGCAACAGGGCCGTCCATTACGAGCAGTACTTC
TRBD1,TRBV5-1,TRBJ2-6,NA,CASSISGTGFSGANVLTF,TGCGCCAGCAGCATCTCCGGGACAGGTTTCTCTGGGGCCAACGTCCTGACTTTC
NA,TRBV5-4,TRBJ2-1,NA,CASSLIGGTEQFF,TGTGCCAGCAGCTTGATAGGCGGCACTGAGCAGTTCTTC
NA,TRBV6-1,TRBJ1-2,once,CASSEGYWGQWNYGYTF,TGTGCCAGCAGTGAAGGATACTGGGGACAATGGAACTATGGCTACACCTTC
TRBD1,TRBV19,TRBJ1-5,NA,CASSIRGGSQPQHF,TGTGCCAGTAGTATTAGAGGGGGCAGTCAGCCCCAGCATTTT
NA,TRBV9,TRBJ1-5,NA,CASSEREGNQPQHF,TGTGCCAGCAGCGAGAGGGAAGGCAATCAGCCCCAGCATTTT
TRBD1,TRBV27,TRBJ2-3,NA,CASSLDRGDTQYF,TGTGCCAGCAGTCTAGACAGGGGAGATACGCAGTATTTT
TRBD1,TRBV7-2,TRBJ2-2,NA,CASSPRGTATGELFF,TGTGCCAGCAGCCCAAGGGGGACAGCCACCGGGGAGCTGTTTTTT
NA,TRBV2,TRBJ2-5,NA,CASSGGIQETQYF,TGTGCCAGCAGCGGGGGAATTCAAGAGACCCAGTACTTC
TRBD2,TRBV11-2,TRBJ2-1,NA,CASSSLAGGLNEQFF,TGTGCCAGCAGCTCTCTAGCGGGGGGACTCAATGAGCAGTTCTTC
TRBD2,TRBV5-1,TRBJ2-2,few,CASSLRPLAGDTGELFF,TGCGCCAGCAGCTTGAGGCCACTAGCGGGAGACACCGGGGAGCTGTTTTTT
NA,TRBV29-1,TRBJ2-1,NA,CSVEDWEDRSVIHEQFF,TGCAGCGTTGAAGATTGGGAGGACAGGTCTGTGATCCATGAGCAGTTCTTC